This T cell receptor (beta chain) was recorded in a study of T cell responses to AZD1222 COVID-19 vaccine. TCRdb's table, derived via immunoSEQ multiplex PCR, lists solely in-frame clones and lacks some. The sample has 90,000 to 130,000 clones, about 87% seen once. The CDR3 sequence is 14 residues long. Trimming shortened V by 0 bases and J by 4 bases, and 12 bases separated the two germline ends. Germline CDR1 and CDR2: GTSNPN and SVGIG (reference sequence). This sequence was found in an adult in good health. This specimen consisted of peripheral blood, obtained on day 0 of AZD1222 vaccination. This chain links TRBV30 with TRBJ1-1; D call uncertain. CDR3 amino acids: CAWSVLQVGTEAFF. Here the CDR3 DNA reads TGTGCCTGGAGTGTACTGCAGGTCGGCACTGAAGCTTTCTTT.